This entry describes one TCR beta chain. At least ten counts were recorded for this clonotype. Its antigen is still unknown. Base qualities are not recorded, but no much larger clone differs from it by a single base. The sample comes from a study of T cell repertoires in cytomegalovirus infection (dated by TCRdb to the late 2010s). Describing the broader study: Peptide stimulations targeted recently identified HLA-C-restricted CMV epitopes, whose presentation resists viral immunomodulation, together with well-studied HLA-B-restricted epitopes. The HLA type of each donor mattered for the analysis, because public TCR beta signatures pointed to carriage of CMV infection along with the matching HLA type.

The sample was run on an Illumina HiSeq 1500. In-frame beta chains were kept once TCRdb had trimmed the public reads at Q25 with fastp and called clones with MiXCR. Rows are combined by CDR3 protein, so each entry shows the most common genes and DNA. The sample data list about 100,000 distinct CDR3 sequences, and less than 30% of these were observed just once. Roughly 70% of the sample rests with the top ten. What the treatment or condition label conveys for this sample: in vitro stimulation with specific CMV peptide epitopes to enrich CMV-specific T cells. Relative to germline, V is 3 bases shorter and J is 4 bases shorter, with 10 bases between their ends. Its CDR3 holds 14 amino acids, cysteine through phenylalanine. Only the CDR3 region is kept as DNA, spanning 42 bases read in frame from base 1. Summary of the overall study and its limitations: The ex vivo response was dominated by HLA-C-restricted CMV-specific TCR beta clonotypes, and the single most frequent clonotype in two of eight donors was supplied by these HLA-C-restricted clonotypes. In both this cohort and an independent 352-donor cohort, the cumulative frequency of public TCR beta family members distinguished carriers of CMV infection plus the relevant HLA type.

The sequencing used CD8+ T cells from cultured PBMCs, collected from culture after CMV antigen stimulation. The sequence links TRBV12-3 or TRBV12-4 to TRBJ2-1; the D gene cannot be named for sure. This receptor was identified in a human donor in good health (CMV status not recorded). Some clones in this sample may be carry-over from other donors' samples. Here is the DNA: TGTGCCAGCAGTTTTGGTCACCAGTACAATGAGCAGTTCTTC. Protein translation: CASSFGHQYNEQFF.